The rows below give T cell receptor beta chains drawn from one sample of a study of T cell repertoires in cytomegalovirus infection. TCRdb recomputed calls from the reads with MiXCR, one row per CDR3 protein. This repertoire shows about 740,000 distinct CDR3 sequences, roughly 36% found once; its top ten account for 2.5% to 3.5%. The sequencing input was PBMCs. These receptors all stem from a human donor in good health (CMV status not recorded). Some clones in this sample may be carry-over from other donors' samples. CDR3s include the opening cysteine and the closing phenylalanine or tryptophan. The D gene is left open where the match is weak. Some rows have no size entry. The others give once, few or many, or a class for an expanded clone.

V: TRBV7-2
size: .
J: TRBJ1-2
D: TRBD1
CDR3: CASSRAQGAYYGYTF
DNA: TGTGCCAGCAGCAGGGCCCAGGGGGCCTACTATGGCTACACCTTC

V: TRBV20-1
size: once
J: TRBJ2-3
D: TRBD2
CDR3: CSARWAGGTDTQYF
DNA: TGCAGTGCTAGATGGGCGGGGGGCACAGATACGCAGTATTTT

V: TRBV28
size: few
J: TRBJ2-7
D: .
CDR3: CASSHTQGSSYEQYF
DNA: TGTGCCAGCAGTCATACACAGGGATCTTCCTACGAGCAGTACTTC

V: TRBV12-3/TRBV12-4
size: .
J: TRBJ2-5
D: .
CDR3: CASSKGTYQETQYF
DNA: TGTGCCAGCAGTAAAGGAACATACCAAGAGACCCAGTACTTC

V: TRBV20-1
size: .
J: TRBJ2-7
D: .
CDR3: CSARDRGRSYEQYF
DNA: TGCAGTGCTAGAGATAGGGGGAGGTCCTACGAGCAGTACTTC

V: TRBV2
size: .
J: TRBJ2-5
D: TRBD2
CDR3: CASSERLAALRGAQYF
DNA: TGTGCCAGCAGCGAAAGACTAGCGGCCCTCCGGGGGGCCCAGTACTTC

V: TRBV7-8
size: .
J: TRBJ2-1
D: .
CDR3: CASSLVPLGRGGLNEQFF
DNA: TGTGCCAGCAGCTTAGTGCCCCTGGGCAGGGGTGGGCTAAACGAGCAGTTCTTC

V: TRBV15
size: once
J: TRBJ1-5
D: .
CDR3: CATSRDELTDGSLGSNQPQHF
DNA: TGTGCCACCAGCAGAGATGAGCTCACGGACGGCAGCTTGGGTAGCAATCAGCCCCAGCATTTT

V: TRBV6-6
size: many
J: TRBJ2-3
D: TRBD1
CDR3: CASRDRGGTDTQYF
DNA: TGTGCCAGCAGGGACAGGGGGGGAACAGATACGCAGTATTTT

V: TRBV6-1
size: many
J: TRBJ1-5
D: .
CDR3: CASSEFAGQPQHF
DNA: TGTGCCAGCAGTGAATTTGCGGGACAGCCCCAGCATTTT

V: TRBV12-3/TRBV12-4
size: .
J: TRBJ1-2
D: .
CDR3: CASSFLPGYGYTF
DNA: TGTGCCAGCAGTTTCCTCCCGGGCTATGGCTACACCTTC

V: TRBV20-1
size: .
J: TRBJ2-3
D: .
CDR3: CSAKADTQYF
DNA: TGCAGTGCCAAGGCAGATACGCAGTATTTT

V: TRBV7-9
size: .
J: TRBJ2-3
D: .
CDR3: CASSPRSFQNPDTQYF
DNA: TGTGCCAGCAGCCCTCGATCTTTCCAAAACCCAGATACGCAGTATTTT

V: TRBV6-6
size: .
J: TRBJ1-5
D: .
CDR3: CASSPSTGHSNQPQHF
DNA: TGTGCCAGCAGTCCCTCGACAGGCCATAGCAATCAGCCCCAGCATTTT

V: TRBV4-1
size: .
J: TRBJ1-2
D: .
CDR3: CASSQVTGTIYGYTF
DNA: TGCGCCAGCAGCCAAGTCACAGGGACTATCTATGGCTACACCTTC

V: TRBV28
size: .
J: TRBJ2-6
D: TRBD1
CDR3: CASRHPTGSANVLTF
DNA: TGTGCCAGCAGACACCCGACAGGGTCGGCCAACGTCCTGACTTTC

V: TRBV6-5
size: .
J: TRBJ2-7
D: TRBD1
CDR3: CASSQGDSYEQYF
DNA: TGTGCCAGCAGTCAAGGGGACAGCTACGAGCAGTACTTC

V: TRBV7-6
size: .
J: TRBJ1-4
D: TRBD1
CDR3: CASSLARDRNEKLFF
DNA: TGTGCCAGCAGCTTAGCGAGGGACAGGAATGAAAAACTGTTTTTT

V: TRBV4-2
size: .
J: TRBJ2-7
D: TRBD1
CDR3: CASRQGQHEQYF
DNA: TGTGCCAGCAGGCAGGGACAGCACGAGCAGTACTTC

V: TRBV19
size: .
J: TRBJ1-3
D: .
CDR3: CASSPWTSLSGNTIYF
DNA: TGTGCCAGTAGTCCGTGGACATCGCTCTCTGGAAACACCATATATTTT

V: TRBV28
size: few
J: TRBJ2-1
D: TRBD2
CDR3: CASSPSNELAGAFYNEQFF
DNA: TGTGCCAGCAGCCCGTCGAATGAGCTAGCGGGAGCATTCTACAATGAGCAGTTCTTC

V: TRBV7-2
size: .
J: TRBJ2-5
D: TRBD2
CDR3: CASSLILLAGGLSWETQYF
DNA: TGTGCCAGCAGCTTAATTTTACTAGCGGGGGGCCTTTCTTGGGAGACCCAGTACTTC

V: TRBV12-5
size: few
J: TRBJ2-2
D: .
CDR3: CASGRYTGELFF
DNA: TGTGCTAGTGGCCGGTACACCGGGGAGCTGTTTTTT

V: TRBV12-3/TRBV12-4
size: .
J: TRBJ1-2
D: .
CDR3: CASSETDPGRYGYTF
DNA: TGTGCCAGCAGCGAAACAGATCCGGGACGATATGGCTACACCTTC

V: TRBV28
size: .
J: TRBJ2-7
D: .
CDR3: CASSSPGRRIIYEQYF
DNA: TGTGCCAGCAGTTCCCCGGGACGGAGGATTATCTACGAGCAGTACTTC

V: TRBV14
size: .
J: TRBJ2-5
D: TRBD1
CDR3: CASSQDLLDRGIGRGQYF
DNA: TGTGCCAGCAGCCAAGATTTGTTGGACAGGGGGATTGGAAGAGGCCAGTACTTC

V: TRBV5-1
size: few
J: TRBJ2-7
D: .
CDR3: CASSLGLAPYEQYF
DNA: TGCGCCAGCAGCTTGGGGCTAGCTCCCTACGAGCAGTACTTC

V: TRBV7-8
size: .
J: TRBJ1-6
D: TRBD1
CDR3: CASSLDAWTGKSPLHW
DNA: TGTGCCAGCAGCTTAGACGCGTGGACAGGGAAATCACCCCTCCACTGG

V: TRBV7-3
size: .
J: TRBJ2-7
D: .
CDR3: CASSLHTETYEQYF
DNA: TGTGCCAGCAGCTTACACACGGAGACCTACGAGCAGTACTTC

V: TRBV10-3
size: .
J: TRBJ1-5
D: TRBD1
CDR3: CAIHEGGGQPQHF
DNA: TGTGCCATCCACGAAGGGGGCGGTCAGCCCCAGCATTTT

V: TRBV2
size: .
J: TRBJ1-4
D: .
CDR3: CATSQGNGGEKLFF
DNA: TGTGCCACCTCGCAGGGGAACGGGGGTGAAAAACTGTTTTTT

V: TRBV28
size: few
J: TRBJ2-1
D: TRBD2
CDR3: CASCWTSGRFYNEQFF
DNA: TGTGCCAGTTGCTGGACTAGCGGGAGGTTCTACAATGAGCAGTTCTTC

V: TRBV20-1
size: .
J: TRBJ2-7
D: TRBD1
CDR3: CSARGPGDRDYEQYF
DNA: TGCAGTGCTAGGGGTCCGGGGGACAGGGACTACGAGCAGTACTTC

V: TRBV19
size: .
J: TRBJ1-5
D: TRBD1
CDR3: CASSTRGTGNNQPQHF
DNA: TGTGCCAGTAGTACTCGGGGGACAGGTAACAATCAGCCCCAGCATTTT